This passage covers 32 T cell receptor beta chains from one sample sequenced in a study of T cell responses to AZD1222 COVID-19 vaccine. The data were produced by immunoSEQ multiplex PCR, yet TCRdb's version contains in-frame clones alone and is incomplete. The data show 80,000 to 100,000 clones, about 86% seen once. This specimen was peripheral blood, taken on day 0 of AZD1222 vaccination. All receptors come from an adult in good health.

This rearrangement joins TRBV18 to TRBJ2-5; a weak D match, TRBD1 (5 bases). This CDR3 comprises 13 residues. Trimming shortened V by 3 bases and J by 5 bases, and 10 bases separated the two germline ends. From germline, CDR1 is KGHSH and CDR2 LQKENI. CDR3 sequence (DNA): TGTGCCAGCTCACCCGGACAAGACGAGACCCAGTACTTC. It encodes CASSPGQDETQYF.

The chain combines TRBV6-5 with TRBJ2-7; D uncertain. The V gene's germline CDR1 is MNHEY and CDR2 SVGAGI. CDR3 length: 16 residues. V shed 2 bases and J shed 3 bases, with 17 bases lying between them. CDR3 in amino acids: CASSYQDPSYGYEQYF. Written as DNA, the CDR3 is TGTGCCAGCAGTTACCAAGACCCCTCTTATGGCTACGAGCAGTACTTC.

The V gene is TRBV6-2 or TRBV6-3, the J gene TRBJ2-2; TRBD2 matches at 9 bases. Looked up from germline, CDR1 is MNHEY and CDR2 is SVGEGT. The V gene end was trimmed by 6 bases and the J gene end by 6 bases; junction bases not matched to a gene: 17. The CDR3 is 18 residues long. This chain's CDR3 is CASSPLSPLAGVSGELFF. The CDR3 DNA sequence: TGTGCCAGCAGCCCCCTCTCCCCTTTAGCGGGAGTCTCCGGGGAGCTGTTTTTT.

The J gene is TRBJ1-4, the V gene TRBV18, with a tentative D call TRBD1 (6 bases). Germline lookup yields CDR1 KGHSH and CDR2 LQKENI. There are 13 residues in the CDR3. Trimming cost V 2 bases and J 8 bases, with 9 bases left between them. The CDR3 region has the DNA TGTGCCAGCTCACCATACAGGGTGGAAAAACTGTTTTTT. Translated: CASSPYRVEKLFF.

This chain joins TRBV4-1 and TRBJ2-7; 12 nucleotides agree with TRBD2. Losses at the gene ends were 5 bases for V and 7 bases for J; bases not matched to a gene: 12. Germline lookup yields CDR1 MGHRA and CDR2 YSYEKL. The CDR3 is 16 residues long. In nucleotides, the CDR3 is TGCGCCAGCAGCAAAGCGAGACTAGCGGGAGTTGGGGAGCAGTACTTC. This gives the protein CASSKARLAGVGEQYF.

The chain has TRBV7-9 and TRBJ1-2; no clear D gene. The CDR3 is 12 amino acids. The V gene's germline CDR1 is SEHNR and CDR2 FQNEAQ (reference sequence). Trimming stripped 2 bases from V and 6 bases from J, with 7 bases between. CDR3 amino acids: CASSLSQNGYTF. The CDR3 coding sequence is TGTGCCAGCAGCTTATCCCAGAATGGCTACACCTTC.

The V and J genes are TRBV4-1 and TRBJ2-7; 7 bases map to TRBD1. Germline lookup yields CDR1 MGHRA and CDR2 YSYEKL. The CDR3 sequence is 17 residues long. After removal of 3 bases from V and 0 bases from J, the junction contained 11 bases not matched to a gene. The CDR3, as DNA: TGCGCCAGCAGCCAGACACCGTGGGACAGAAGCTCCTACGAGCAGTACTTC. Its protein is CASSQTPWDRSSYEQYF.

This chain links TRBV19 with TRBJ1-3, with D tentatively TRBD1 (6 bases). CDR3 length: 17 residues. Trimming removed 2 bases at V and 0 bases at J, with 14 bases between. Per the germline V gene, CDR1 is LNHDA and CDR2 is SQIVND (reference sequence). The DNA of the CDR3 is TGTGCCAGTAGTATAACAGGGCCGGCCTACTCTGGAAACACCATATATTTT. Translated: CASSITGPAYSGNTIYF.

For the CDR3, the DNA is TGTGCCAGCAGCGTAGCAGAATCCTACGAGCAGTACTTC. Amino acids: CASSVAESYEQYF. The chain joins TRBV9 to TRBJ2-7; D not resolved. The CDR3 is 13 amino acids. Germline loops: CDR1 SGDLS, CDR2 YYNGEE. V shed 0 bases and J shed 1 base, with 5 bases lying between them.

The chain recombines TRBV16 with TRBJ1-6; D unresolved. Trimming took off 2 bases at V and 0 bases at J, with 14 bases between the two ends. The germline V gene has CDR1 KGHSY and CDR2 FQNENV. This CDR3 comprises 18 residues. CDR3 amino acids: CASSQLRVGSSYNSPLHF. Written as DNA, the CDR3 is TGTGCCAGCAGCCAACTTCGCGTGGGCAGCTCCTATAATTCACCCCTCCACTTT.

This clone was seen only a few times. The gene calls are TRBV15 and TRBJ1-6; D perhaps matches TRBD1 (5 bases). V shed 3 bases and J shed 9 bases, with 12 bases lying between them. The CDR3 consists of 14 residues. The germline V gene encodes CDR1 LNHNV and CDR2 YYDKDF (reference sequence). This chain's CDR3 is CATSSRVTGSPLHF. The CDR3 nucleotides read TGTGCCACCAGCAGCAGGGTTACGGGTTCACCCCTCCACTTT.

The chain uses TRBV2 and TRBJ2-4; D uncertain. Germline V gene sequence: CDR1 SNHLY, CDR2 FYNNEI. V was clipped by 5 bases and J by 0 bases, with 8 bases between them. The CDR3 is 14 residues long. The CDR3 nucleotides are TGTGCCAGCAGTACTACTGTAGCCAAAAACATTCAGTACTTC. This codes for CASSTTVAKNIQYF.

The J gene is TRBJ2-1, the V gene TRBV11-2; D might be TRBD1 (6 bases). The germline V gene encodes CDR1 SGHAT and CDR2 FQNNGV. Trimming removed 1 base at V and 0 bases at J, with 7 bases between. The CDR3 loop spans 15 amino acids. CDR3 DNA sequence: TGTGCCAGCAGCTTAGGAGGGGGCTCCTACAATGAGCAGTTCTTC. Translated, it gives CASSLGGGSYNEQFF.

The rearrangement uses TRBV3-1 (or the pseudogene TRBV3-2) and TRBJ1-2; 10 bases map to TRBD1. The CDR3 loop spans 15 amino acids. The germline V gene encodes CDR1 LGHDT and CDR2 YNNKEL (reference sequence). Trimming cost V 5 bases and J 5 bases; bases outside gene matches: 8. The CDR3 bases are TGTGCCAGCAGCTCTCTCTCGGGACAGGGGTATGGCTACACCTTC. It specifies CASSSLSGQGYGYTF.

The rearrangement links TRBV15 to TRBJ2-7, with TRBD2 as a possible D gene (5 bases). The V end was cut by 0 bases, the J end by 0 bases, with 18 bases between. In germline, CDR1 is LNHNV, CDR2 YYDKDF (reference sequence). The CDR3 runs 18 residues. The CDR3 DNA follows: TGTGCCACCAGCAGAGAGGTAATAGTCAGAGGGAACTCCTACGAGCAGTACTTC. Its protein is CATSREVIVRGNSYEQYF.

The chain couples TRBV3-1 (or the pseudogene TRBV3-2) to TRBJ1-1; D is undetermined. There are 14 residues in the CDR3. In germline, CDR1 is LGHDT, CDR2 YNNKEL (reference sequence). V lost 4 bases, J lost 4 bases, and 13 bases lay in between. DNA of the CDR3: TGTGCCAGCAGCCCAATGGGGTCAGGCACTGAAGCTTTCTTT. This codes for CASSPMGSGTEAFF.

The count of this clone is one. This CDR3 is CASSREGNNSPLHF. DNA of the CDR3: TGCGCCAGCAGCCGGGAAGGGAATAATTCACCCCTCCACTTT. This chain links TRBV4-1 with TRBJ1-6; no clear D. Germline V gives CDR1 MGHRA, CDR2 YSYEKL. The V end was cut by 4 bases, the J end by 5 bases, with 9 bases between. The CDR3 is made up of 14 amino acids.

Here the CDR3 reads CASSEVLAASNQPQHF. The CDR3 DNA sequence: TGTGCCAGCAGTGAAGTTCTGGCAGCGAGCAATCAGCCCCAGCATTTT. The V and J genes are TRBV6-1 and TRBJ1-5; D call uncertain. The V gene's germline CDR1 is MNHNS and CDR2 SASEGT. The V end was cut by 1 base, the J end by 1 base, with 11 bases between. The CDR3 runs 16 residues.

The rearrangement uses TRBV19 and TRBJ1-4, with 12 nucleotides matching TRBD1. This CDR3 contains 14 residues. Germline CDR1 LNHDA, CDR2 SQIVND (reference sequence). Trimming at V came to 6 bases and at J to 10 bases, leaving 6 bases not matched to a gene. CDR3 sequence: CASRPGQGARKLFF. The CDR3 DNA is TGTGCCAGTAGGCCGGGACAGGGGGCGCGAAAACTGTTTTTT.

This chain joins TRBV20-1 and TRBJ2-5; 9 bases match TRBD2. Germline V CDR1 and CDR2: DFQATT, SNEGSKA (reference sequence). V was clipped by 3 bases and J by 4 bases; unmatched bases: 6. The CDR3 contains 14 residues. The DNA of the CDR3 is TGCAGTGCTAGTCCATTAGCGGGAGTAGAGACCCAGTACTTC. Amino acid sequence: CSASPLAGVETQYF.

The chain employs TRBV4-1 and TRBJ1-2, with 7 positions matching TRBD1. The CDR3 sequence is 15 residues long. Looked up from germline, CDR1 is MGHRA and CDR2 is YSYEKL. The V segment lost 1 base and the J segment 7 bases; nucleotides outside the gene matches: 9. CDR3: CASSQATGKVGGYTF. In DNA form, the CDR3 reads TGCGCCAGCAGCCAAGCGACAGGGAAGGTTGGTGGCTACACCTTC.

This rearrangement joins TRBV6-1 to TRBJ1-1, with a tentative D call TRBD1 (6 bases). This CDR3 is built from 15 residues. The germline gives CDR1 MNHNS, CDR2 SASEGT. V lost 1 base, J lost 6 bases, and 15 bases lay in between. This chain's CDR3 is CASSEDVQGLSEAFF. The CDR3 DNA reads as TGTGCCAGCAGTGAAGATGTACAGGGATTATCTGAAGCTTTCTTT.

Here the CDR3 DNA reads TGTGCCAGTAGTATTCAGGGACGGTTTGCAGATACGCAGTATTTT. This gives the protein CASSIQGRFADTQYF. The V gene is TRBV19, the J gene TRBJ2-3, with D perhaps matching TRBD1 or TRBD2 (5 bases each). V dropped 3 bases and J dropped 4 bases, with 14 bases sitting between them. Per germline, CDR1 LNHDA and CDR2 SQIVND (reference sequence). CDR3 length equals 15 residues.

The chain employs TRBV3-1 (or the pseudogene TRBV3-2) and TRBJ2-5, with no clear D. The CDR3 length is 14 residues. Trimming left V 0 bases short and J 2 bases short, with 7 bases between. The germline V gene has CDR1 LGHDT and CDR2 YNNKEL (reference sequence). CDR3 in DNA: TGTGCCAGCAGCCAAGAGTGGGCACAAGAGACCCAGTACTTC. This gives the protein CASSQEWAQETQYF.

Notes on this clone: The same CDR3 can be traced to other DNA sequences in this sample. This rearrangement joins TRBV6-6 to TRBJ1-6, with 7 bases matching TRBD1. The CDR3 consists of 15 residues. The J segment lost 10 bases and the V segment lost 0 bases, leaving 6 bases of the junction unmatched. Looked up from germline, CDR1 is MNHNY and CDR2 is SVGAGI (reference sequence). CDR3 coding DNA: TGTGCCAGCAGTTACTCGACAGGGCAGGGATCACCCCTCCACTTT. Its translation: CASSYSTGQGSPLHF.

V and J are TRBV6-1 and TRBJ1-1; D gene uncertain. Deletions cut 3 bases from V and 11 bases from J, with 13 bases between. CDR3 length: 12 amino acids. Germline loops: CDR1 MNHNS, CDR2 SASEGT. CDR3 DNA sequence: TGTGCCAGCAGTGATCCCGGGAACCGGGCTTTCTTT. Residues: CASSDPGNRAFF.

The J gene is TRBJ1-2, the V gene TRBV7-9; tentatively, D is TRBD1 (6 bases). Trimming removed 3 bases at V and 0 bases at J, with 11 bases between. Germline V gene sequence: CDR1 SEHNR, CDR2 FQNEAQ (reference sequence). The CDR3 has 15 residues. CDR3 region: CASSLNRAANYGYTF. CDR3 bases: TGTGCCAGCAGCTTGAACAGGGCGGCTAACTATGGCTACACCTTC.

This sequence joins TRBV7-9 and TRBJ1-2; maybe TRBD1 (6 bases). The CDR3 runs 11 residues. Germline CDR1 SEHNR, CDR2 FQNEAQ (reference sequence). Trimming shortened V by 5 bases and J by 7 bases, and 8 bases separated the two germline ends. The CDR3 region has the DNA TGTGCCAGCAGCCAGGGGTCTGGCTACACCTTC. It yields the protein CASSQGSGYTF.

This clone has only one observation. An end of the junction differs from the germline gene, which may be a read error. J is TRBJ2-3 and V is TRBV10-1, with D perhaps TRBD2 (6 bases). Germline assignment: CDR1 WNHNN and CDR2 SYGVQD (reference sequence). This CDR3 is 15 amino acids long. Here the CDR3 DNA reads TGCGCCAGCTGTGACGCCGGGGGTGTCACAGATACGCAGTATTTT. This gives the protein CASCDAGGVTDTQYF.

The chain couples TRBV20-1 to TRBJ1-5; 7 bases align to TRBD1. Losses at the gene ends were 3 bases for V and 4 bases for J; bases not matched to a gene: 9. CDR1 is DFQATT and CDR2 is SNEGSKA in the germline V gene (reference sequence). The CDR3 is 15 amino acids. CDR3 loop: CSASEGTERNQPQHF. For the CDR3, the DNA is TGCAGTGCTAGTGAAGGGACAGAAAGGAATCAGCCCCAGCATTTT.

The gene calls are TRBV4-1 and TRBJ1-6, with D unresolved. V was clipped by 1 base and J by 10 bases, with 23 bases between them. Germline V lookup: CDR1 MGHRA, CDR2 YSYEKL. The CDR3 has 18 residues. CDR3 protein: CASSQVEGTDVIGSPLHF. In nucleotides, the CDR3 is TGCGCCAGCAGCCAAGTAGAGGGTACTGATGTTATAGGATCACCCCTCCACTTT.

V and J are TRBV7-9 and TRBJ2-7, with TRBD1 as a possible D gene (5 bases). In germline, CDR1 is SEHNR, CDR2 FQNEAQ (reference sequence). V was cut by 5 bases and J by 3 bases, with 11 bases left in between. This CDR3 spans 13 amino acids. CDR3 sequence reads: CASSQGDSYEQYF. CDR3 DNA sequence: TGTGCCAGCAGCCAAGGAGACAGCTACGAGCAGTACTTC.